Listed here are 26 T cell receptor beta chains from one sample, sequenced in a study of T cell responses to AZD1222 COVID-19 vaccine. Repertoires were generated with immunoSEQ multiplex PCR, while TCRdb's copy carries only in-frame clones and drops some. The table shows some 110,000 clones, with more than 75% occurring only once. Sequencing used peripheral blood, obtained 28 days after the second AZD1222 dose. The source is an adult who received the AZD1222 COVID-19 vaccine.

The chain carries TRBV25-1 and TRBJ2-2, with TRBD2 identical over 12 bases. The CDR3 contains 15 residues. V lost 6 bases, J lost 5 bases, and 4 bases stayed unmatched. From germline, CDR1 is MGHDK and CDR2 SYGVNS. This CDR3 reads CASRTSGRDTGELFF. The CDR3, as DNA: TGTGCCAGCAGGACTAGCGGGAGAGATACCGGGGAGCTGTTTTTT. The full variable domain, with the rest looked up from reference TRBV25-1 and TRBJ2-2, is EADIYQTPRYLVIGTGKKITLECSQTMGHDKMYWYQQDPGMELHLIHYSYGVNSTEKGDLSSESTVSRIRTEHFPLTLESARPSHTSQYLCASRTSGRDTGELFFGEGSRLTVL.

The chain combines TRBV28 with TRBJ2-1; possibly TRBD1 for D (6 bases). This CDR3 is built from 16 residues. The V and J ends lost 6 bases and 0 bases respectively, with 15 bases between them. Germline V gives CDR1 MDHEN, CDR2 SYDVKM. In DNA, the CDR3 is TGTGCCAGCAGGGGCTTCGGGACACTCTCCTACAATGAGCAGTTCTTC. It is translated as CASRGFGTLSYNEQFF.

This clone was detected once. The chain employs TRBV6-6 and TRBJ2-2; D possibly corresponds to TRBD2 (6 bases). This CDR3 region has 12 residues. Germline V lookup: CDR1 MNHNY, CDR2 SVGAGI (reference sequence). Trimming left V 8 bases short and J 8 bases short, with 12 bases between. The CDR3 DNA sequence: TGTGCCAGCTGGCGGGGATCGGGGGAGCTGTTTTTT. Translating gives CASWRGSGELFF.

The chain links TRBV19 to TRBJ2-1; no clear D gene. This CDR3 contains 14 residues. The ends were cut back, 3 bases at V and 15 bases at J, with 21 bases in the middle. The V gene's germline CDR1 is LNHDA and CDR2 SQIVND (reference sequence). DNA for the CDR3: TGTGCCAGTAGTATTAGGCCTGGCCCCGGAGTTCTGTTCTTC. This translates into CASSIRPGPGVLFF. Full variable domain (rest looked up from reference TRBV19 and TRBJ2-1): DGGITQSPKYLFRKEGQNVTLSCEQNLNHDAMYWYRQDPGQGLRLIYYSQIVNDFQKGDIAEGYSVSREKKESFPLTVTSAQKNPTAFYLCASSIRPGPGVLFFGPGTRLTVL.

This chain connects TRBV4-3 to TRBJ1-2, with D possibly being TRBD1 (5 bases). Germline-derived CDR1 and CDR2 are LGHNA and YSLEER. V was cut by 1 base and J by 5 bases, with 17 bases left in between. This CDR3 spans 16 amino acids. CDR3 in DNA: TGCGCCAGCAGCCAAGCGGCAGAGGGGCGGGGATATGGCTACACCTTC. Amino acids: CASSQAAEGRGYGYTF.

This clone appeared a single time. This rearrangement joins TRBV7-6 to TRBJ2-7; maybe TRBD2 (7 bases). This CDR3 is 15 amino acids long. V gave up 6 bases and J gave up 3 bases, with 18 bases separating them. In germline, CDR1 is SGHVS, CDR2 FNYEAQ. CDR3 DNA: TGTGCCAGCAGTTCCTTCGCGGGGGCAAGCTACGAGCAGTACTTC. Amino acid sequence: CASSSFAGASYEQYF.

V is TRBV12-3 or TRBV12-4 and J is TRBJ1-2, with 7 bases identical to TRBD1. The CDR3 runs 12 residues. J was trimmed by 7 bases and V by 5 bases; bases with no gene match: 4. The CDR3 here is CASSTGVVGYTF. CDR3 nucleotide sequence: TGTGCCAGCAGTACAGGGGTGGTTGGCTACACCTTC.

This chain joins TRBV9 and TRBJ2-1, with TRBD1 identical over 9 bases. The CDR3 covers 15 residues. The ends lost 6 bases at V and 7 bases at J; junction bases unmatched: 11. Germline CDR1 is SGDLS and CDR2 is YYNGEE. CDR3 sequence: CASTPTGGRANEQFF. CDR3 DNA sequence: TGTGCCAGCACACCCACAGGGGGCCGGGCGAATGAGCAGTTCTTC.

The J gene is TRBJ2-1, the V gene TRBV5-4; D possibly corresponds to TRBD1 (5 bases). V lost 2 bases and J 2 bases, leaving 11 bases between the germline ends. Per the germline V gene, CDR1 is SGHNT and CDR2 is YYREEE (reference sequence). CDR3 size: 15 residues. In DNA form, the CDR3 reads TGTGCCAGCAGCTTCCGACAGCGACCCTACAATGAGCAGTTCTTC. Protein: CASSFRQRPYNEQFF.

The chain combines TRBV11-2 with TRBJ2-1; 8 bases match TRBD2. Germline assignment: CDR1 SGHAT and CDR2 FQNNGV. This CDR3 region has 16 residues. With 2 bases clipped from V and 4 bases from J, the junction kept 7 bases outside the gene matches. The CDR3 region has the DNA TGTGCCAGCAGCTTATCGGGGCGGGGGGTTTACAATGAGCAGTTCTTC. It specifies CASSLSGRGVYNEQFF.

This clone was detected a few times. The chain has TRBV4-1 and TRBJ1-2; 7 bases are a match to TRBD1. J lost 5 bases, V lost 2 bases, and 5 bases had no gene match. The CDR3 totals 14 residues. Germline-derived CDR1 and CDR2 are MGHRA and YSYEKL. CDR3 DNA sequence: TGCGCCAGCAGCCAACCACAGGGGAGATATGGCTACACCTTC. Translation gives CASSQPQGRYGYTF.

This chain uses TRBV20-1 with TRBJ1-1; TRBD1 is a possible D gene (5 bases). The V gene lost 6 bases and the J gene lost 7 bases, with 9 bases spanning the gap. CDR3 length: 10 residues. Looked up from germline, CDR1 is DFQATT and CDR2 is SNEGSKA (reference sequence). CDR3 sequence: CSAGAFEAFF. In nucleotides, the CDR3 is TGCAGTGCAGGGGCCTTTGAAGCTTTCTTT.

The V gene is TRBV5-6, the J gene TRBJ2-1; maybe TRBD2 (5 bases). V was trimmed by 4 bases and J by 8 bases, leaving 22 bases between them. The CDR3 is made up of 16 amino acids. Germline V gives CDR1 SGHDT, CDR2 YYEEEE. The DNA for the CDR3 is TGTGCCAGCAGCCCGACTCGGTGGGAGATGGAGCATGAGCAGTTCTTC. Amino acid sequence: CASSPTRWEMEHEQFF.

The V call is TRBV7-9, the J call TRBJ1-6; D unresolved. This CDR3 has 12 residues. The germline gives CDR1 SEHNR, CDR2 FQNEAQ (reference sequence). Trimming removed 5 bases from V and 12 bases from J, with 11 bases in between. The CDR3 loop reads CASSLYLGPLHF. Here the CDR3 DNA reads TGTGCCAGCAGCCTGTACCTCGGACCCCTCCACTTT.

The chain couples TRBV30 to TRBJ1-3; 7 bases map to TRBD1. J was trimmed by 0 bases and V by 8 bases; bases with no gene match: 7. CDR1 GTSNPN and CDR2 SVGIG come from the germline V gene (reference sequence). The CDR3 covers 14 residues. The CDR3 sequence is CATNRGSSGNTIYF. The CDR3 DNA is TGTGCCACAAACAGGGGAAGCTCTGGAAACACCATATATTTT.

The chain carries TRBV9 and TRBJ1-3; D unclear. In germline, CDR1 is SGDLS, CDR2 YYNGEE. The V end was cut by 1 base, the J end by 0 bases, with 11 bases between. The CDR3 covers 16 residues. The CDR3 protein is CASSVTLKVSGNTIYF. In DNA form, the CDR3 reads TGTGCCAGCAGCGTAACCTTGAAGGTCTCTGGAAACACCATATATTTT.

CDR3 coding DNA: TGTGCCAGCAGCGTCGCTACTAGCGGGAGCTACGAGCAGTACTTC. It is translated as CASSVATSGSYEQYF. The chain employs TRBV9 and TRBJ2-7, with TRBD2 identical over 11 bases. The CDR3 contains 15 residues. Trimming at V came to 2 bases and at J to 3 bases, leaving 4 bases not matched to a gene. Germline assignment: CDR1 SGDLS and CDR2 YYNGEE.

The chain couples TRBV28 to TRBJ1-3; 7 positions agree with TRBD1. V trimming: 3 bases; J trimming: 0 bases; junction bases outside the gene matches: 5. In germline, CDR1 is MDHEN, CDR2 SYDVKM. The CDR3 sequence is 16 residues long. CDR3 in amino acids: CASSLGTDFSGNTIYF. CDR3 nucleotide sequence: TGTGCCAGCAGTTTGGGGACAGATTTCTCTGGAAACACCATATATTTT.

V is TRBV19 and J is TRBJ1-3; 10 bases line up with TRBD1. The CDR3 has 16 amino acids. V trimming: 3 bases; J trimming: 2 bases; junction bases outside the gene matches: 4. The germline CDR1 and CDR2 sequences are LNHDA and SQIVND (reference sequence). CDR3 DNA sequence: TGTGCCAGTAGTATCAGGGACAGGGGACCTGGAAACACCATATATTTT. This translates into CASSIRDRGPGNTIYF.

This chain links TRBV4-1 with TRBJ1-5, with 7 bases fitting TRBD1. The CDR3 runs to 14 residues. From germline, CDR1 is MGHRA and CDR2 YSYEKL. The V gene end was trimmed by 3 bases and the J gene end by 5 bases; junction bases not matched to a gene: 4. In DNA, the CDR3 is TGCGCCAGCAGCCACACAGGGGTTGATCAGCCCCAGCATTTT. Translated: CASSHTGVDQPQHF.

This clone was detected a few times. The chain recombines TRBV28 with TRBJ1-6, with D unresolved. This CDR3 contains 13 residues. Germline loops: CDR1 MDHEN, CDR2 SYDVKM. The V and J ends lost 7 bases and 13 bases respectively, with 17 bases between them. CDR3 region: CASIESTKSPLHF. Here the CDR3 DNA reads TGTGCCAGCATAGAGTCAACAAAATCCCCCCTCCACTTT.

The chain is built from TRBV19 and TRBJ2-1; D not resolved. This CDR3 contains 12 residues. Germline CDR1 is LNHDA and CDR2 is SQIVND (reference sequence). V was pared by 5 bases and J by 5 bases, with 7 bases between. The CDR3 here is CASSDRDNEQFF. For the CDR3, the DNA is TGTGCCAGTAGTGATCGGGACAATGAGCAGTTCTTC. The full variable domain, its missing parts supplied by reference TRBV19 and TRBJ2-1, is DGGITQSPKYLFRKEGQNVTLSCEQNLNHDAMYWYRQDPGQGLRLIYYSQIVNDFQKGDIAEGYSVSREKKESFPLTVTSAQKNPTAFYLCASSDRDNEQFFGPGTRLTVL.

The rearrangement uses TRBV5-6 and TRBJ1-1; possible D gene TRBD1, 5 bases. This CDR3 has 13 amino acids. V lost 3 bases and J 6 bases, leaving 12 bases between the germline ends. Looked up from germline, CDR1 is SGHDT and CDR2 is YYEEEE. CDR3 bases: TGTGCCAGCAGCTCACACTTGGGACCTGAAGCTTTCTTT. Its translation: CASSSHLGPEAFF.

The CDR3, as DNA: TGTGCCAGCAGTTATAGCGGGGGGCCATACAATGAGCAGTTCTTC. Translated, it gives CASSYSGGPYNEQFF. The rearrangement uses TRBV6-5 and TRBJ2-1; 10 bases map to TRBD2. Germline values: CDR1 MNHEY, CDR2 SVGAGI. Germline trimming cut 3 bases from V and 4 bases from J; bases unmatched to any gene: 3. The CDR3 runs to 15 residues.

V and J are TRBV5-5 and TRBJ1-5; 8 positions agree with TRBD1. Germline V CDR1 and CDR2: SGHKS, YYEKEE (reference sequence). CDR3 length: 15 amino acids. V shed 1 base and J 0 bases; nucleotides not matched to a gene: 0. CDR3 coding DNA: TGTGCCAGCAGCTTGCAGGGGGCTAGCAATCAGCCCCAGCATTTT. This translates into CASSLQGASNQPQHF.

The genes are TRBV29-1 and TRBJ2-3; D is perhaps TRBD1 or TRBD2 (5 bases each). The CDR3 is 13 amino acids. Trimming took 2 bases from V and 2 from J, leaving 8 bases between them. CDR1 SQVTM and CDR2 ANQGSEA come from the germline V gene. CDR3 amino acids: CSVERGTTDTQYF. CDR3 DNA: TGCAGCGTTGAAAGAGGGACCACAGATACGCAGTATTTT.